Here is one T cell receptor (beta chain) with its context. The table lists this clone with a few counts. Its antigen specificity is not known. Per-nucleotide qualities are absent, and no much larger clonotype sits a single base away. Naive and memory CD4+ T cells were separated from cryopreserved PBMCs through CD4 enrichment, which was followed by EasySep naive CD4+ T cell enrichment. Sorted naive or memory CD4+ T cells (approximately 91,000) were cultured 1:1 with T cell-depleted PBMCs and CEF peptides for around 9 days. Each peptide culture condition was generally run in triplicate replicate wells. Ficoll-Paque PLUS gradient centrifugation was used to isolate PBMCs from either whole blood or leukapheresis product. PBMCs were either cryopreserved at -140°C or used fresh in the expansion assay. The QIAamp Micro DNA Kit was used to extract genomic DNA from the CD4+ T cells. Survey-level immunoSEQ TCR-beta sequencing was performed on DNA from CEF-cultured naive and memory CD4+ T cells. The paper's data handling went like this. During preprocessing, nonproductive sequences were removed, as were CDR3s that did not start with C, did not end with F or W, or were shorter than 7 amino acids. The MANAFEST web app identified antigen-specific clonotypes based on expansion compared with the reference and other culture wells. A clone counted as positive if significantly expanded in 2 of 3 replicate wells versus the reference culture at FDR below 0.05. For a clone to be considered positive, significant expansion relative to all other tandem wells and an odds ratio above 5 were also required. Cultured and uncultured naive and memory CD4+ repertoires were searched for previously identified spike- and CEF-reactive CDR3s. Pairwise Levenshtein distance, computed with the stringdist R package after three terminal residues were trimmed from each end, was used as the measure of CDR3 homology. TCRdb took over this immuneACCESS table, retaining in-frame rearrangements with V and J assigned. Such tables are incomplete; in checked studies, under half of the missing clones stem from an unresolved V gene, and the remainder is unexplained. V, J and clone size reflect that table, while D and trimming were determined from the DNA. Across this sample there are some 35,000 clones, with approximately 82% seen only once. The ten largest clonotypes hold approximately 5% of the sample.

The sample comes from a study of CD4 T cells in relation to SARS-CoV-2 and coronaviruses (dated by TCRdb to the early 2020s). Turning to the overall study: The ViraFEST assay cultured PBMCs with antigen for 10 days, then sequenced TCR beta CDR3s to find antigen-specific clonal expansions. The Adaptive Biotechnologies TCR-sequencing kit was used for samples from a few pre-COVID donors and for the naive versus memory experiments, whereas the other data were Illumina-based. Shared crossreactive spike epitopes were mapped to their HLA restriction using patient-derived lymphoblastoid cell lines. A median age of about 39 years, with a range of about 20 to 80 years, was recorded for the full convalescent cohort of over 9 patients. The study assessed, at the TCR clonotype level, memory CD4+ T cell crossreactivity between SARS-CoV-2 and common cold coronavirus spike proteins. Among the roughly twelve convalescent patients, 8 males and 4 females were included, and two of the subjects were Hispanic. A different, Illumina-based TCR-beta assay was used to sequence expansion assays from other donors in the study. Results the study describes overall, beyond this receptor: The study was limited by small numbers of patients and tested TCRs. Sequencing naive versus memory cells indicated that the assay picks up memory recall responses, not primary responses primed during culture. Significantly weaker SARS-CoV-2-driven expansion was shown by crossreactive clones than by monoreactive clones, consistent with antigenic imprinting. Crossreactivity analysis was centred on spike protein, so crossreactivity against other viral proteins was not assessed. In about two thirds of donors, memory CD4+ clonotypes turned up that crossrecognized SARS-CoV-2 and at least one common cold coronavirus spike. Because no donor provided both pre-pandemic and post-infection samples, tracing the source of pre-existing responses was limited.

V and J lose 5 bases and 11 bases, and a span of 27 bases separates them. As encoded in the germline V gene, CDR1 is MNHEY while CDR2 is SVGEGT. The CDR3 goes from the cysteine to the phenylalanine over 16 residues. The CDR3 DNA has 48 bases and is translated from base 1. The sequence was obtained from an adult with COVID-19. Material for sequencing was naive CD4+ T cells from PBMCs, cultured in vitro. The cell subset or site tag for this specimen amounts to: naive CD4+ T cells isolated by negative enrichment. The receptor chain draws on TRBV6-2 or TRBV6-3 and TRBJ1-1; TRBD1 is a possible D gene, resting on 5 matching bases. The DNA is TGTGCCAGCAGTCGCACACACCGGGACGGGAATTGGGTCGCTTTCTTT. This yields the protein CASSRTHRDGNWVAFF.